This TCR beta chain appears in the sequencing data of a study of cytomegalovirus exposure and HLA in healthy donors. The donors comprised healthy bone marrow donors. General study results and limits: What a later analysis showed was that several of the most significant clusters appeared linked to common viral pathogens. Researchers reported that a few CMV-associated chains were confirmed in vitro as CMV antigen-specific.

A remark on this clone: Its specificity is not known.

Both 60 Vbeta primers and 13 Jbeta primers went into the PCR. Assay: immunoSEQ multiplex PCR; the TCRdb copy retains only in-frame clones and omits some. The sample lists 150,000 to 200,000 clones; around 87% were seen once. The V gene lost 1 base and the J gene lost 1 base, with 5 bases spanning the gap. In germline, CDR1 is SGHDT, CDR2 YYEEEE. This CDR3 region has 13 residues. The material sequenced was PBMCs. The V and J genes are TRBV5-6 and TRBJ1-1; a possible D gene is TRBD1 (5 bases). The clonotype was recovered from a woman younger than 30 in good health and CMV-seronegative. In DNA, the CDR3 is TGTGCCAGCAGCTTGACAGGGAACACTGAAGCTTTCTTT. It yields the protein CASSLTGNTEAFF.